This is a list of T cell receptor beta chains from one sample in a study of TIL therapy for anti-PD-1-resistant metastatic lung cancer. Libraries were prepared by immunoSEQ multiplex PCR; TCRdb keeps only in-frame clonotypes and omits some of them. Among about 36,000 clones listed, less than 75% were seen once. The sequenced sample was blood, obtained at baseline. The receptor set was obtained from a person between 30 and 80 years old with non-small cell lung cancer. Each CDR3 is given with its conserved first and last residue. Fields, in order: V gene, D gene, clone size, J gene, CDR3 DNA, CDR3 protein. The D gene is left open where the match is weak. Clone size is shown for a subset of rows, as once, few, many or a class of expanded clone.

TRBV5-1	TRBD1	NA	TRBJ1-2	TGCGCCAGCAGCACACGAACAGGGGGACTGGATGGCTACACCTTC	CASSTRTGGLDGYTF
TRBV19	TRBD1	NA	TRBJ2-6	TGTGCCAGTAGTATCGGAAAGACAGGGAGAGGGCCTGGGGCCAACGTCCTGACTTTC	CASSIGKTGRGPGANVLTF
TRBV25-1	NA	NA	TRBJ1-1	TGTGCCAGCCGGGACGGCAACACTGAAGCTTTCTTT	CASRDGNTEAFF
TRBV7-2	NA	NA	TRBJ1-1	TGTGCCAGCAGCCCCGACACTGAAGCTTTCTTT	CASSPDTEAFF
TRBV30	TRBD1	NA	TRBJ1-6	TGTGCCGTCGGGACAGCCTATAATTCACCCCTCCACTTT	CAVGTAYNSPLHF
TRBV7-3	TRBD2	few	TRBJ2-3	TGTGCCAGCAGCATTAGCGGGGGGGCAGGCGAGGATACGCAGTATTTT	CASSISGGAGEDTQYF
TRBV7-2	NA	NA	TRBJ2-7	TGTGCCAGCAGCCTGCCGACCTATTTGGACACCTCCTACGAGCAGTACTTC	CASSLPTYLDTSYEQYF
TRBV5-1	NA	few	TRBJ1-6	TGCGCCAGCAGCTTGGAGTGGACCCTAAATTCACCCCTCCACTTT	CASSLEWTLNSPLHF
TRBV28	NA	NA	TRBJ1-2	TGTGCCAGCAGTTTGATTACAGGCGAGGTGAACTATGGCTACACCTTC	CASSLITGEVNYGYTF
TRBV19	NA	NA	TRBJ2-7	TGTGCCAGTAGTGACATAACGGGACGTGCGGACTACGAGCAGTACTTC	CASSDITGRADYEQYF
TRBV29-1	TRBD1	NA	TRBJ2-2	TGCAGCGTGCGAGGGACAGCTACTACCGGGGAGCTGTTTTTT	CSVRGTATTGELFF
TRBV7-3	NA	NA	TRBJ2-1	TGTGCCAGCAGCTTAACTTCGGGCGAGCAGTTCTTC	CASSLTSGEQFF
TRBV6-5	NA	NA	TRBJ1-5	TGTGCCAGCTCTGAAGGGTTGTTACAGCCCCAGCATTTT	CASSEGLLQPQHF
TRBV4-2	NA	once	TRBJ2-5	TGTGCCAGCAGCCGCTCCCTCTTAGGGAGGATAGCCGGGCAAGAGACCCAGTACTTC	CASSRSLLGRIAGQETQYF
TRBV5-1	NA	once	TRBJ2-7	TGCGCCAGCAGCTTGGAGATACTCTACGAGCAGTACTTC	CASSLEILYEQYF
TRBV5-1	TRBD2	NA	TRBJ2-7	TGCGCCAGCTATTACGGACCGGGGGGCGAGCAGTACTTC	CASYYGPGGEQYF
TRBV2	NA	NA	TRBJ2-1	TGTGCCAGCAGTGTCTCCGGGACTGATGCCTACAATGAGCAGTTCTTC	CASSVSGTDAYNEQFF
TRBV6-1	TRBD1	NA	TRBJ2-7	TGTGCCAGCAGTGTTACAGGGGGCGGGGGCGAGCAGTACTTC	CASSVTGGGGEQYF
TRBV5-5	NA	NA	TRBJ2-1	TGTGCCAGCAGCTTGGCCTGGGGAGGGGGCTCCTACAATGAGCAGTTCTTC	CASSLAWGGGSYNEQFF
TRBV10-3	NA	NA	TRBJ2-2	TGTGCCATCAGTGGGGTCAGGGGGGACGGGGAGCTGTTTTTT	CAISGVRGDGELFF
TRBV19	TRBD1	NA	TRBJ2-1	TGTGCCAGTAGTATACAGGGGGCGTCCTACAATGAGCAGTTCTTC	CASSIQGASYNEQFF
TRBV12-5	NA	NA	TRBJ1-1	TGTGCTAGTGGTTTGTCTCCGCCCATGAACACTGAAGCTTTCTTT	CASGLSPPMNTEAFF
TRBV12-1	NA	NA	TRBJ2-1	TGTGCCAGCAGCTTTGGGGCGGAGGGCCACAATGAGCAGTTCTTC	CASSFGAEGHNEQFF
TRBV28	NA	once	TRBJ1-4	TGTGCCAGCACCCAAGTAGGAGCTAATGAAAAACTGTTTTTT	CASTQVGANEKLFF
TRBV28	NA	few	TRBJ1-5	TGTGCCAGCAGTTTAGGCCAGATGGGTCAGCCCCAGCATTTT	CASSLGQMGQPQHF
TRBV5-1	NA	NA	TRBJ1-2	TGCGCCAGCAGCTTTCAGGGTGACTATGGCTACACCTTC	CASSFQGDYGYTF
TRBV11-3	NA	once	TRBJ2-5	TGTGCCAGCCCTCGGCGGCAGCAAGAGACCCAGTACTTC	CASPRRQQETQYF
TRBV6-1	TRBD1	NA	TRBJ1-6	TGTGCCAGCAGTACCTTTGACAGGGGAAGGTCACCCCTCCACTTT	CASSTFDRGRSPLHF
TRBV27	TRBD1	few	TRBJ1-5	TGTGCCAGCAGCTCTTCCGGGACAGCCCGATTGGGGCCCCAGCATTTT	CASSSSGTARLGPQHF
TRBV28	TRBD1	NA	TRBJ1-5	TGTGCCACAACCACAGGGGGCGGGCAGCCCCAGCATTTT	CATTTGGGQPQHF
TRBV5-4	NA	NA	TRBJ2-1	TGTGCCAGCAGCCTGGGGGCGGGAGTTACCTACAATGAGCAGTTCTTC	CASSLGAGVTYNEQFF
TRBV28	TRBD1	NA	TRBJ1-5	TGTGCCAGCAGTTTTCTCAGACAGGGCCCGCGGCAGCCCCAGCATTTT	CASSFLRQGPRQPQHF
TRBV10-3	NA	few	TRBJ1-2	TGTGCCATCAGTGAGCGCAGGGAGGATCGTGGCTACACCTTC	CAISERREDRGYTF
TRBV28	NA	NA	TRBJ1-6	TGTGCCAGCAGTTACGCCTCGGGGGGAGGCAGTTCACCCCTCCACTTT	CASSYASGGGSSPLHF
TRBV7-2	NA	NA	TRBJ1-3	TGTGCCAGCAGCTTAGGGGTCCTCTCTGGAAACACCATATATTTT	CASSLGVLSGNTIYF
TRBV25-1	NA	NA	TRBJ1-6	TGTGCCAGCAGCGACGGAGCGGGGAACGTAATGCCGGGGTCACCCCTCCACTTT	CASSDGAGNVMPGSPLHF
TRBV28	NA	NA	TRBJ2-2	TGTGCCAGCAGTTTCTTCGGGGCCGGGGAGCTGTTTTTT	CASSFFGAGELFF
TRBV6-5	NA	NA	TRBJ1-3	TGTGCCAGCACCGGAGCTTGGGGTGGAAACACCATATATTTT	CASTGAWGGNTIYF
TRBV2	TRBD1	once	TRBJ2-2	TGTGCCAGCAGTGAAAGGGACAGGGTGGGCACCGGGGAGCTGTTTTTT	CASSERDRVGTGELFF
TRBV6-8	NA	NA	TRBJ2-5	TGTGCCAGCAGTTCTCATGGGGCGGATCGACAAGAGACCCAGTACTTC	CASSSHGADRQETQYF
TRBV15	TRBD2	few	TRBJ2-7	TGTGCCACCAGCCGTAAGAGACTAGCGAGGGAGCAGTACTTC	CATSRKRLAREQYF
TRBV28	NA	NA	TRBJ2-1	TGTGCCAGCAGTTTCGGCCGAGGTGAGCAGTTCTTC	CASSFGRGEQFF
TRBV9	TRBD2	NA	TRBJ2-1	TGTGCCAGCAGCGCCGGACTAGCGGGGCTTCGCAATGAGCAGTTCTTC	CASSAGLAGLRNEQFF
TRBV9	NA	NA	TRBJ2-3	TGTGCCAGCAGCGTAGCTTGGACCAACACAGATACGCAGTATTTT	CASSVAWTNTDTQYF
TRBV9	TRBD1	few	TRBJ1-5	TGTGCCAGCAGCCGGGACAGAGATCAGCCCCAGCATTTT	CASSRDRDQPQHF
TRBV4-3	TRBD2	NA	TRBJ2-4	TGCGCCAGCAGCCAAGGCAGCGGGGGGCTAGCCAAAAACATTCAGTACTTC	CASSQGSGGLAKNIQYF
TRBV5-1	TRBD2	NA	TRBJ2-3	TGCGCCAGCAGCGAAGGACTAGCGGGAGGCAGGAAGGCAGATACGCAGTATTTT	CASSEGLAGGRKADTQYF
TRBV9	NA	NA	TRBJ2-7	TGTGCCAGCAGCCCCCGAGCATTCTTATACGAGCAGTACTTC	CASSPRAFLYEQYF
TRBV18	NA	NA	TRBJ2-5	TGTGCCAGCTCACCACCCAGTCTTAAAGAGACCCAGTACTTC	CASSPPSLKETQYF
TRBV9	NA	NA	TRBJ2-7	TGTGCCAGCAGTAACACGGGACAACCCTACGAGCAGTACTTC	CASSNTGQPYEQYF
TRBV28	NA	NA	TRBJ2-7	TGTGCCAGCAGTTTTTACTACGAGCAGTACTTC	CASSFYYEQYF
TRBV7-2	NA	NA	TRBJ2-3	TGTGCCAGCAGCTTAGCGACAGGCACAGATACGCAGTATTTT	CASSLATGTDTQYF
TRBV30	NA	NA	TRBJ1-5	TGTGCCTGGAGCCTATCGGGGGGGCAAAATCAGCCCCAGCATTTT	CAWSLSGGQNQPQHF
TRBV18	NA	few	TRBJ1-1	TGTGCCAGCTCACCAAATAGGAATCTCGCTGAAGCTTTCTTT	CASSPNRNLAEAFF
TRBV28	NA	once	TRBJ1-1	TGTGCCAGCAGGGTCAGGGGAGGGACTCAGGACACTGAAGCTTTCTTT	CASRVRGGTQDTEAFF
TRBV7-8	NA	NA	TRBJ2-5	TGTGCCAGCAGCGACAAGCGGGCCCTTGAGACCCAGTACTTC	CASSDKRALETQYF
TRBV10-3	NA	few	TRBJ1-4	TGTGCCATCAGTGAGTCCGGGGGCCCGAATGAAAAACTGTTTTTT	CAISESGGPNEKLFF